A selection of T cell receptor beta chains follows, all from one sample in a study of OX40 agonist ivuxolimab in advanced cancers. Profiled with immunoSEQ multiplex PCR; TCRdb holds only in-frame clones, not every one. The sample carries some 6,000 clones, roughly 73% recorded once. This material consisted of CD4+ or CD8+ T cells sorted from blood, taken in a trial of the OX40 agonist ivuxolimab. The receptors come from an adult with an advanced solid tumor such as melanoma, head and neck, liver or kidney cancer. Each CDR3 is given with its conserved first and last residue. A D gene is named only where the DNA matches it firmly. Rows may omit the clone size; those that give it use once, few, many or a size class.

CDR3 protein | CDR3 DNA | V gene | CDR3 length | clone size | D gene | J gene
CASSFQREDFFYEQYF | TGTGCCAGCAGTTTCCAGCGGGAGGACTTTTTCTACGAGCAGTACTTC | TRBV28 | 16 | - | TRBD2 | TRBJ2-7
CASSLYSGAGYEQYF | TGTGCCAGCAGCCTATATAGCGGGGCTGGCTACGAGCAGTACTTC | TRBV5-6 | 15 | - | TRBD2 | TRBJ2-7
CASGTGGPAEAFF | TGTGCCAGCGGTACAGGGGGCCCGGCTGAAGCTTTCTTT | TRBV5-6 | 13 | - | TRBD1 | TRBJ1-1
CASSLGQRRNEKLFF | TGTGCCAGCAGCCTAGGACAGAGGCGAAATGAAAAACTGTTTTTT | TRBV7-9 | 15 | - | - | TRBJ1-4
CASSLTGSSYEQYF | TGTGCCAGCAGTTTAACAGGAAGCTCCTACGAGCAGTACTTC | TRBV28 | 14 | once | - | TRBJ2-7
CASNSGDVNSGANVLTF | TGTGCCAGCAACAGCGGGGACGTGAACTCTGGGGCCAACGTCCTGACTTTC | TRBV7-9 | 17 | - | TRBD2 | TRBJ2-6
CASGGTGSSYNEQFF | TGTGCCAGCGGGGGGACAGGGAGCTCCTACAATGAGCAGTTCTTC | TRBV6-5 | 15 | - | TRBD1 | TRBJ2-1
CASSPVGEAGELFF | TGTGCCAGCAGCCCGGTGGGGGAAGCCGGGGAGCTGTTTTTT | TRBV28 | 14 | - | - | TRBJ2-2
CSVDTIQIGEKLFF | TGCAGCGTTGATACTATACAGATAGGGGAAAAACTGTTTTTT | TRBV29-1 | 14 | large | - | TRBJ1-4
CASSVGAGGSNQPQHF | TGTGCCAGCAGCGTAGGGGCCGGGGGTAGCAATCAGCCCCAGCATTTT | TRBV9 | 16 | few | - | TRBJ1-5
CASSEGGDGYTF | TGTGCCAGCAGTGAAGGGGGCGATGGCTACACCTTC | TRBV25-1 | 12 | few | - | TRBJ1-2
CASSWDGRSYEQYF | TGCGCCAGCAGCTGGGACGGGAGGTCCTACGAGCAGTACTTC | TRBV5-1 | 14 | - | TRBD2 | TRBJ2-7
CASRPRDRAHEQYF | TGTGCCAGTAGGCCCCGGGACAGGGCACACGAGCAGTACTTC | TRBV19 | 14 | once | TRBD1 | TRBJ2-7
CASSLSGGPNEQFF | TGTGCCAGCAGCTTATCGGGAGGGCCCAATGAGCAGTTCTTC | TRBV11-2 | 14 | - | TRBD2 | TRBJ2-1
CASSHRDSEAFF | TGTGCCAGCAGCCACAGGGACTCTGAAGCTTTCTTT | TRBV14 | 12 | - | - | TRBJ1-1
CASSSTTGTQEYF | TGTGCCAGCAGTTCGACAACAGGGACTCAAGAGTACTTC | TRBV27 | 13 | - | - | TRBJ2-4
CASSPSTGISYEQYF | TGTGCCAGCAGCCCCTCGACAGGGATCTCCTACGAGCAGTACTTC | TRBV7-7 | 15 | - | TRBD1 | TRBJ2-7
CASSRQGGSYGYTF | TGTGCCAGCAGTAGACAGGGCGGGTCCTATGGCTACACCTTC | TRBV2 | 14 | - | TRBD1 | TRBJ1-2
CASSSSEHNEKLFF | TGTGCCAGCAGTTCGTCAGAACACAATGAAAAACTGTTTTTT | TRBV28 | 14 | medium-sized | - | TRBJ1-4
CASSFSDRELVEQYF | TGTGCCAGCAGTTTTTCGGACAGGGAGCTTGTTGAGCAGTACTTC | TRBV28 | 15 | - | TRBD1 | TRBJ2-7
CASSGDRRWGTEAFF | TGTGCCAGCAGTGGGGACAGGCGTTGGGGCACTGAAGCTTTCTTT | TRBV6-6 | 15 | - | TRBD1 | TRBJ1-1
CASSRPDTRDEKLFF | TGTGCCAGCAGCCGCCCGGACACCAGGGACGAAAAACTGTTTTTT | TRBV7-9 | 15 | once | - | TRBJ1-4
CASSQGQVHGYTF | TGTGCCAGCAGCCAGGGACAAGTCCATGGCTACACCTTC | TRBV7-2 | 13 | once | - | TRBJ1-2
CASSFADEQYF | TGCGCCAGCAGCTTCGCAGACGAGCAGTACTTC | TRBV5-1 | 11 | - | - | TRBJ2-7
CASSEWTSGGAVQETQYF | TGTGCCAGCAGTGAATGGACTAGCGGGGGGGCCGTCCAAGAGACCCAGTACTTC | TRBV2 | 18 | - | TRBD2 | TRBJ2-5
CASSSKGTGGTNEKLFF | TGTGCCAGCAGCTCTAAAGGGACAGGGGGCACTAATGAAAAACTGTTTTTT | TRBV5-4 | 17 | - | TRBD1 | TRBJ1-4
CASSPLRGGMDQETQYF | TGTGCCAGCAGTCCGCTCCGTGGAGGGATGGACCAAGAGACCCAGTACTTC | TRBV27 | 17 | - | - | TRBJ2-5
CASSLWVAGGPLEDTQYF | TGTGCCAGCAGCTTATGGGTAGCGGGAGGGCCATTAGAGGATACGCAGTATTTT | TRBV13 | 18 | - | TRBD2 | TRBJ2-3
CASSYIEGFGGEQYF | TGTGCCAGCAGTTACATCGAGGGATTCGGGGGAGAGCAGTACTTC | TRBV6-5 | 15 | - | - | TRBJ2-7
CASSPGGANVLTF | TGTGCCAGCAGTCCCGGGGGGGCCAACGTCCTGACTTTC | TRBV27 | 13 | - | - | TRBJ2-6
CASRGLSGTTDTQYF | TGTGCCAGCAGAGGACTGAGCGGGACCACAGATACGCAGTATTTT | TRBV28 | 15 | - | TRBD2 | TRBJ2-3
CASSPPQGTTQYF | TGCGCCAGCAGCCCCCCCCAGGGTACCACGCAGTATTTT | TRBV5-1 | 13 | - | - | TRBJ2-3
CASSQEGRSTDTQYF | TGCGCCAGCAGCCAAGAGGGCAGGTCCACAGATACGCAGTATTTT | TRBV4-1 | 15 | once | - | TRBJ2-3
CASSQGQGYGYTF | TGCGCCAGCAGCCAAGGGCAAGGCTATGGCTACACCTTC | TRBV4-3 | 13 | - | - | TRBJ1-2
CASQLGIGNTIYF | TGTGCCAGCCAACTAGGGATTGGAAACACCATATATTTT | TRBV28 | 13 | - | - | TRBJ1-3
CASRRGQGGQEGGYTF | TGTGCCAGCAGACGTGGACAGGGTGGACAGGAGGGTGGCTACACCTTC | TRBV5-4 | 16 | - | TRBD1 | TRBJ1-2